This T cell receptor beta chain stems from a study of T cell responses to AZD1222 COVID-19 vaccine. Comment on this clone: What it binds is not known.

This CDR3 comprises 14 residues. Germline V gene sequence: CDR1 SEHNR, CDR2 FQNEAQ (reference sequence). V dropped 0 bases and J dropped 8 bases, with 11 bases sitting between them. Using immunoSEQ multiplex PCR, the repertoire was profiled, and TCRdb retains in-frame clones only, with some absent. The table records about 200,000 clones, roughly 88% of them present only once. Study-level points and caveats: Within unmutated variant regions lay the reported targets of nearly half of spike-specific TCRs. None of the repertoires were sampled until the peak T cell response had passed.

The origin of this receptor is an adult in good health. The chain uses TRBV7-9 and TRBJ2-1, with no clear D. Sequences were derived from peripheral blood, sampled on day 0 of AZD1222 vaccination. The CDR3 is CASSLASWFDEQFF. CDR3 sequence (DNA): TGTGCCAGCAGCTTAGCTAGCTGGTTCGATGAGCAGTTCTTC.